Given below is one T cell receptor beta chain in context. This clonotype was counted many times. Its antigen remains unidentified. No quality values exist for individual bases; no much larger clone is one base distant. The data were obtained in a study of regulatory T cells in long-lasting Graves disease (dated by TCRdb to the early 2020s). Study-level background: Newly diagnosed Graves' disease patients had taken antithyroid drugs for less than 3 months. Persistent Graves' disease patients were compared with newly diagnosed Graves' disease patients by peripheral blood TCR sequencing and RNA sequencing. The study was conducted in China and was registered as a clinical trial. A total of around 35 samples were covered by TCR sequencing, comprising some 13 persistent and about 20 newly diagnosed Graves' disease patients.

The cysteine opens and the phenylalanine closes a CDR3 of 17 amino acids. The read is trimmed to its CDR3 DNA, 51 bases read in frame from base 1. Here V drops 5 bases and J drops 1 base, and the junction holds 8 bases not matched to any gene. Via the germline V gene, CDR1 is MDHEN and CDR2 SYDVKM. What the study reported, not specific to this receptor: As a limitation, the authors acknowledged that the small sample size may reduce accuracy. TRBV28, TRBJ1-2 and TRBJ2-5 were preferentially used in persistent disease, while TRBV20-1 and TRBJ2-1 were favored in newly diagnosed disease. Sequencing and analysis were limited to the TCR beta chain. Peripheral blood alone was examined, since thyroid tissue, which constituted the primary lesion, could not be accessed. Patients with persistent disease shared more public clonotypes (roughly 2,900) than newly diagnosed patients did (approximately 970). Compared with newly diagnosed patients, patients with persistent Graves' disease had lower TCR Shannon entropy and fewer highly expanded clones, which suggests clonal expansion.

The library was made by multiplex PCR. Reads for this sample came from an Illumina HiSeq 4000. iRepertoire HTBI primers and Arm-PCR amplification of CDR3 regions were used to construct TCR beta libraries. Gel purification was performed on PCR products prior to sequencing. Concerning the study's data processing: Gene usage analysis of CDR3 amino acid clonotypes used the 55 to 80 TRBV and more than 13 TRBJ segments found across samples. COPE and FqMerger were used to merge filtered high-quality paired reads into contigs. BLAST was used to align contigs to IMGT TRBV, TRBD and TRBJ reference genes, and CDR3 was defined according to IMGT. Highly expanded clones were defined as clonotypes with a frequency above 0.1%. Shannon entropy served as the measure of repertoire diversity, while the Gini coefficient captured V-J evenness. Public clonotypes were defined as clonotypes shared by more than one individual. Clones were called with MiXCR by TCRdb after fastp trimmed the public reads at Q25, and only in-frame beta chains were retained. Rows with a matching CDR3 protein are joined into one entry that keeps the most common DNA and genes. The V and J calls, along with clone size, are taken from TCRdb and not from the paper's own processing. For this sample the table gives hundreds of thousands of distinct CDR3 sequences, of which 16% were detected only once. The ten largest account for roughly 18% of the sample.

What this sample's time point label stands for: newly diagnosed GD, antithyroid drugs for less than 3 months. For both TCR sequencing and RNA sequencing, RNA was extracted from PBMCs using TRIzol. The diagnosis of Graves' disease followed American Thyroid Association guidelines. Patients were recruited from an endocrinology department in Xi'an, China. Each patient gave roughly 10 milliliters of peripheral blood, collected in an EDTA anticoagulant tube. Ficoll Paque Plus density gradient separation was used to isolate PBMCs, and no additional T cell sorting was done. An Agilent 2100 Bioanalyzer and agarose gel were used to assess RNA quality, and a NanoDrop 2000 was used to measure RNA concentration. In addition, the sample was reused for a study of T cells in Graves' hyperthyroidism and ophthalmopathy. As that second paper reports: Graves' hyperthyroidism was defined as stable when no progression to ophthalmopathy occurred over 18 months of follow-up. Hyperthyroidism patients were newly diagnosed, had a disease duration of under 2 months, and were aged 18 to 65 years. Exclusion was applied to patients with uncontrolled infections, other autoimmune diseases, pregnancy or lactation. Diagnoses were based on clinical symptoms, serum thyroxine and TRAb, thyroid ultrasound and orbital computed tomography. The first round of RT-PCR for the TCR CDR3 was performed with the HTBI primer set and the Qiagen OneStep RT-PCR kit. Most expanded thyroid clonotypes (frequency above 0.001) were also found in blood, which suggests that blood repertoires may mirror thyroid immune responses. In cross-validation, a model built on a 13 V-J signature told ophthalmopathy apart from stable hyperthyroidism with approximately 90% sensitivity and about 81% specificity, and in testing the same model reached 80%/75%. In validation, progression to ophthalmopathy was predicted by the model with approximately 67% sensitivity and about 72% specificity, a median of approximately 6.5 months before onset. To identify distinguishing TCR V-J signatures, a discovery cohort of around 100 patients was used, comprising 43 with Graves' ophthalmopathy and roughly 60 with stable Graves' hyperthyroidism. Whether ophthalmopathy could be predicted prospectively was tested in an independent validation cohort made up of about 18 hyperthyroidism patients plus 17 patients who later progressed to ophthalmopathy. The 95 to 100 discovery patients were divided at random into training and test sets in a 7:3 ratio. In several Graves' hyperthyroidism patients, the study also compared T-cell repertoires from thyroid tissue with T-cell repertoires from blood. After blood sampling, hyperthyroidism patients were treated with methimazole at a starting dose of 30 mg daily, and ophthalmopathy patients were treated with high-dose intravenous methylprednisolone. The libraries were constructed in a second round of multiplex PCR and then size-selected and purified. The libraries were sequenced on an Illumina HiSeq2000 using paired-end 100 bp reads. Raw data were processed with SOAPnuke, discarding reads with adapters, uncalled bases, mean Phred below 15, or no exact constant-primer or identifier match. High-quality paired reads were merged with COPE v1.2.5, and unique nucleotide sequences were defined as clonotypes. Clonotypes were aligned to IMGT TRBV, TRBD and TRBJ reference segments using MiTCR v1.1. The analysis included only V-J combinations with a frequency above 0.0001, which together covered approximately 99% of the repertoires. A TCS score was defined as the ratio of F50 (clonal expansion) to E x V (chaos), with BLOSUM62-based TCRdist applied between CDR3 peptides within each V-J. Welch's t-statistics and random forest reduced some 510 V-J features to some 14, which were used in a naive Bayes classifier (R e1071). No statistical method was used to fix the sample size in advance, and group allocation was not hidden from the investigators. The paper reports TCR Vbeta CDR3 sequencing of some 140 peripheral blood samples: some 44 ophthalmopathy, around 80 hyperthyroidism and around 17 progressor patients.

Source: peripheral blood mononuclear cells (PBMCs), taken at new diagnosis, from a patient treated with antithyroid drugs. The receptor was derived from a woman in her 30s with Graves disease. Donor details come from another sample of the same person, matched by shared clones. The chain links TRBV28 with TRBJ2-1; TRBD2 lines up with 10 middle nucleotides. The CDR3 region: CASSPASGRGSYNEQFF. The nucleotide sequence reads as follows: TGTGCCAGCAGTCCCGCTAGCGGGAGAGGTTCCTACAATGAGCAGTTCTTC.